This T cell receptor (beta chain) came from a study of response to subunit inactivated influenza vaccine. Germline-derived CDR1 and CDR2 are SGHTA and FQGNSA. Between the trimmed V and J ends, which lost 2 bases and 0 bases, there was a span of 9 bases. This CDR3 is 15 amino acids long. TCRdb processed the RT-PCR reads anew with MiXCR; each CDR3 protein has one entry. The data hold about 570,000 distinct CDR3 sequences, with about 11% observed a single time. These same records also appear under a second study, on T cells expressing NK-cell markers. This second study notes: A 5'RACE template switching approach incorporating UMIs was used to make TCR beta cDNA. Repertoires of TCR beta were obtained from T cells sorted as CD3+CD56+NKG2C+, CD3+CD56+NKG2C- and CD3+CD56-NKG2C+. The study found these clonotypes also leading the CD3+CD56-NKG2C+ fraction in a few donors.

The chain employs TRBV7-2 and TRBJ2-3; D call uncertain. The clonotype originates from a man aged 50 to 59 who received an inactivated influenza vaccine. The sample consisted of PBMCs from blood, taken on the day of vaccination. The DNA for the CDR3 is TGTGCCAGCAGCTTAAGCCAGCTTAGCACAGATACGCAGTATTTT. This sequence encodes CASSLSQLSTDTQYF.